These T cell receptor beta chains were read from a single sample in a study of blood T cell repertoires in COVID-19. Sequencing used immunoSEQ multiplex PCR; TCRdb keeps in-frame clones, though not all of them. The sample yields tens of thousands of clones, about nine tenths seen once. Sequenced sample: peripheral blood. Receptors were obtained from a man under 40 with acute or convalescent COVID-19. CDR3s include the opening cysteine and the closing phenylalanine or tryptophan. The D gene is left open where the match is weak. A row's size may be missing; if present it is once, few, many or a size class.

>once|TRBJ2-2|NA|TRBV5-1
CASREWDGEGAGELFF
TGCGCCAGCAGAGAGTGGGACGGAGAGGGGGCCGGGGAGCTGTTTTTT
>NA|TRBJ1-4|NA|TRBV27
CASSLLGAGLNEKLFF
TGTGCCAGCAGTTTACTAGGGGCAGGGCTGAATGAAAAACTGTTTTTT
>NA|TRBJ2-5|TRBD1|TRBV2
CASIRQGRETQYF
TGTGCCAGCATAAGACAGGGAAGAGAGACCCAGTACTTC
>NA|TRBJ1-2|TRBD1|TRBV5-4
CASSQQGVGYTF
TGTGCCAGCAGCCAGCAGGGGGTTGGCTACACCTTC
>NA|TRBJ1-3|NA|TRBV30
CAWSVSEGNTIYF
TGTGCCTGGAGTGTATCTGAGGGAAACACCATATATTTT
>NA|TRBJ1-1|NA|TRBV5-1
CASSLEGGNTEAFF
TGCGCCAGCAGCTTAGAAGGGGGGAACACTGAAGCTTTCTTT
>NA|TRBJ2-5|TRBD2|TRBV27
CASSLAGGAIRETQYF
TGTGCCAGCAGTTTGGCCGGGGGGGCGATCCGAGAGACCCAGTACTTC
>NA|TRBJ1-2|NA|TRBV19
CASSISFVEGRYGYTF
TGTGCCAGTAGTATCTCGTTCGTCGAGGGCCGCTATGGCTACACCTTC
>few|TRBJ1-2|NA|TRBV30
CAWSALKTTVSSYTF
TGTGCCTGGAGTGCCCTTAAAACGACAGTCTCTAGCTACACCTTC
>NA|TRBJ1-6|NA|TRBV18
CASSPPSGYNSPLHF
TGTGCCAGCTCACCACCATCCGGTTATAATTCACCCCTCCACTTT
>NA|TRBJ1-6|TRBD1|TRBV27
CASSPRNTRQGPLHF
TGTGCCAGCAGTCCACGGAATACCCGACAGGGGCCCCTCCACTTT
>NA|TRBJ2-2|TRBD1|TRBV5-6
CASSSPHRGRLHTGELFF
TGTGCCAGCAGCTCACCGCACAGGGGGCGTCTCCACACCGGGGAGCTGTTTTTT
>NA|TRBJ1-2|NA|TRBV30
CAWSGQGYGYTF
TGTGCCTGGAGTGGCCAGGGCTATGGCTACACCTTC
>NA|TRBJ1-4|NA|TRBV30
CAWSGSGVTNEKLFF
TGTGCCTGGAGTGGATCAGGGGTAACTAATGAAAAACTGTTTTTT
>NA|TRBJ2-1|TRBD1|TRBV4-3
CASSQDLGTGGSEQFF
TGCGCCAGCAGCCAAGACCTAGGGACAGGGGGTAGTGAGCAGTTCTTC
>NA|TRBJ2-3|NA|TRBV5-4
CASSPGGASPPDTQYF
TGTGCCAGCAGCCCGGGGGGCGCATCCCCCCCCGATACGCAGTATTTT
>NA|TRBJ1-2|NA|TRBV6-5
CASSLRQGYGYTF
TGTGCCAGCAGTTTGCGCCAGGGATACGGCTACACCTTC
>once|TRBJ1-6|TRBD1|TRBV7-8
CASSFAGTENNSPLHF
TGTGCCAGCAGCTTCGCCGGGACAGAAAATAATTCACCCCTCCACTTT
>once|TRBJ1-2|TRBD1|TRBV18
CASSPQGTGGYDYGYTF
TGTGCCAGCTCACCACAGGGGACAGGGGGATACGACTATGGCTACACCTTC
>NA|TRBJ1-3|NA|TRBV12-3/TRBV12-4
CASSFVGNTIYF
TGTGCCAGCAGTTTCGTGGGAAACACCATATATTTT
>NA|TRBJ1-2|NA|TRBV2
CASSGGMQGFGGYTF
TGTGCCAGCAGTGGAGGGATGCAGGGGTTTGGTGGCTACACCTTC
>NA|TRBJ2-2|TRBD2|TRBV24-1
CATSDRASGNTGELFF
TGTGCCACCAGTGACCGGGCTAGCGGTAACACCGGGGAGCTGTTTTTT
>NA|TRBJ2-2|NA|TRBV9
CASSGRYRGRGTGELFF
TGTGCCAGCAGCGGAAGATACAGGGGGAGGGGAACCGGGGAGCTGTTTTTT
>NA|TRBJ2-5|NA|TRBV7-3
CASSPRGEETQYF
TGTGCCAGCAGCCCACGGGGAGAAGAGACCCAGTACTTC